Listed below are T cell receptor beta chains from one sample, sequenced in a study of TIL therapy for anti-PD-1-resistant metastatic lung cancer. The data were produced by immunoSEQ multiplex PCR, yet TCRdb's version contains in-frame clones alone and is incomplete. The profile covers approximately 15,000 clones, with roughly 86% appearing a single time and over 0.65% taken by the ten largest. Sequenced here: blood, sampled at baseline. These receptors came from a person aged 25 to 85 with non-small cell lung cancer. CDR3s include the opening cysteine and the closing phenylalanine or tryptophan.

CASSPSHEQFF,TRBV11-3,TRBJ2-1
CASSPRTARNSPLHF,TRBV7-2,TRBJ1-6
CASSLEGSSRDEKLFF,TRBV5-5,TRBJ1-4
CASSLAGGRVHEQYF,TRBV5-1,TRBJ2-7
CASSLSGGNSPLHF,TRBV27,TRBJ1-6
CASSQVGNYNGELFF,TRBV14,TRBJ2-2
CASSQVQGHLSGNTIYF,TRBV14,TRBJ1-3
CASRGLAGGTKNIQYF,TRBV27,TRBJ2-4
CASSPLAGGPETQYF,TRBV4-1,TRBJ2-5
CASSLHGQGGLQPQHF,TRBV27,TRBJ1-5
CASSLLNPSTDTQYF,TRBV28,TRBJ2-3
CASSYRNTEAFF,TRBV6-6,TRBJ1-1
CASAGTSRGYTF,TRBV30,TRBJ1-2
CASSDRDSTDTQYF,TRBV6-4,TRBJ2-3
CASSLNTDTQYF,TRBV5-1,TRBJ2-3
CASRPPGTSLDEQFF,TRBV2,TRBJ2-1
CASSFSGQPQHF,TRBV7-9,TRBJ1-5
CASSLTTTGIKVYEQYF,TRBV18,TRBJ2-7
CASSLGRSNTEAFF,TRBV7-8,TRBJ1-1
CASSPPGTDYLEQYF,TRBV5-4,TRBJ2-7
CASSIGYEKLFF,TRBV19,TRBJ1-4
CASSRGSQQNTEAFF,TRBV7-9,TRBJ1-1
CASSLTMGQPQHF,TRBV7-9,TRBJ1-5
CASSQGGLPYNEQFF,TRBV14,TRBJ2-1
CASSLTGASSGANVLTF,TRBV7-3,TRBJ2-6
CACRQGSGPGNTIYF,TRBV30,TRBJ1-3
CASSLDGRGTDTQYF,TRBV7-9,TRBJ2-3
CATAPTGELFF,TRBV11-2,TRBJ2-2
CASSSKGQRNQPQHF,TRBV7-2,TRBJ1-5
CASSEAPGEGKAFF,TRBV6-1,TRBJ1-1
CASSSGRGTGSERREKLFF,TRBV7-9,TRBJ1-4
CASSLEISDNSPLHF,TRBV5-4,TRBJ1-6
CASSQGSQRGGGLETQYF,TRBV4-3,TRBJ2-5
CASSPRQGGYGYTF,TRBV7-8,TRBJ1-2
CASSQRHQGSYEQYF,TRBV14,TRBJ2-7
CSVEYGSYEQYF,TRBV29-1,TRBJ2-7
CASRVPGKSQYF,TRBV28,TRBJ2-7
CASSLSDPWGQGYEQYF,TRBV7-2,TRBJ2-7
CASKDRTPMNTEAFF,TRBV7-2,TRBJ1-1
CASSSALGGGYNEQFF,TRBV7-3,TRBJ2-1
CASSPQVMRSGANVLTF,TRBV4-1,TRBJ2-6
CASSRGNTEAFF,TRBV6-1,TRBJ1-1
CASTLGLAGNNEQFF,TRBV2,TRBJ2-1
CASSFRSSYNEQFF,TRBV28,TRBJ2-1
CSAGLHGTEAFF,TRBV29-1,TRBJ1-1
CASSVVAGYMNTEAFF,TRBV9,TRBJ1-1
CASRQTSGRERTQYF,TRBV28,TRBJ2-5
CASSPPGRLADTDTQYF,TRBV18,TRBJ2-3